One sample yielded the 30 T cell receptor beta chains listed below, sequenced in a study of OX40 agonist ivuxolimab in advanced cancers. Libraries were prepared by immunoSEQ multiplex PCR; TCRdb keeps only in-frame clonotypes and omits some of them. The sample shows over 70,000 clones, under 95% of them seen only once. The material was CD4+ or CD8+ T cells sorted from blood, obtained in a trial of the OX40 agonist ivuxolimab. These TCRs come from an adult with an advanced solid tumor such as melanoma, head and neck, liver or kidney cancer.

This chain connects TRBV7-9 to TRBJ2-7, with D perhaps assigned TRBD1 or TRBD2 (5 bases each). This CDR3 comprises 15 residues. The V gene's germline CDR1 is SEHNR and CDR2 FQNEAQ (reference sequence). The V end lost 5 bases, the J end lost 3 bases, and 17 bases lay between the germline ends. The CDR3 DNA reads as TGTGCCAGCAGCCGGCCCCGGGGCGCGGGCTACGAGCAGTACTTC. This encodes CASSRPRGAGYEQYF.

The V gene is TRBV2, the J gene TRBJ2-7; no clear D. Germline assignment: CDR1 SNHLY and CDR2 FYNNEI. The CDR3 loop spans 14 amino acids. V shed 1 base and J shed 4 bases, with 11 bases lying between them. CDR3 DNA: TGTGCCAGCAGTGAAGGGGGTATGAGGTACGAGCAGTACTTC. Its protein product is CASSEGGMRYEQYF.

J is TRBJ2-7 and V is TRBV11-2; D is unclear. Between the trimmed V and J ends, which lost 1 base and 0 bases, there was a span of 4 bases. The germline CDR1 and CDR2 sequences are SGHAT and FQNNGV. The CDR3 spans 13 residues. In nucleotides, the CDR3 is TGTGCCAGCAGCTTAGGCGTCTCCTACGAGCAGTACTTC. It yields the protein CASSLGVSYEQYF.

The V and J genes are TRBV27 and TRBJ2-3; TRBD2 might be the D (6 bases). CDR3 length: 18 residues. V lost 4 bases, J lost 0 bases, and 20 bases lay in between. Germline assignment: CDR1 MNHEY and CDR2 SMNVEV (reference sequence). CDR3 protein: CASSSLSGVRGSTDTQYF. CDR3 in DNA: TGTGCCAGCAGTTCCCTCTCGGGGGTTAGGGGTAGCACAGATACGCAGTATTTT.

In DNA, the CDR3 is TGTGCCAGCAATAGGGGCCAGGGACCTAACTATGGCTACACCTTC. It yields the protein CASNRGQGPNYGYTF. The V call is TRBV28, the J call TRBJ1-2; TRBD1 might be the D (5 bases). The CDR3 length is 15 residues. V lost 7 bases to trimming and J lost 0 bases, with 15 bases between them. CDR1 and CDR2 (germline): MDHEN, SYDVKM.

The chain employs TRBV29-1 and TRBJ2-5, with a tentative D call TRBD1 (6 bases). The J call may be faulty, since TRBJ2-7 better matches the DNA end. The germline CDR1 and CDR2 sequences are SQVTM and ANQGSEA. The CDR3 is made up of 13 amino acids. The CDR3 sequence: CSVVRDNTYEQYF. The CDR3 region has the DNA TGCAGCGTTGTAAGGGACAACACCTACGAGCAGTACTTC.

This chain uses TRBV13 with TRBJ2-1; a possible D gene is TRBD1 (7 bases). The CDR3 has 15 amino acids. Germline CDR1 is PRHDT and CDR2 is FYEKMQ (reference sequence). V was trimmed by 0 bases and J by 14 bases, leaving 20 bases between them. In DNA, the CDR3 is TGTGCCAGCAGCTTAGGCCTGGAGGGGGACAGTTTGGAGTTCTTC. Residues: CASSLGLEGDSLEFF.

The count of this clone is one. J is TRBJ1-4 and V is TRBV19, with D uncertain. The CDR3 has 16 amino acids. Germline CDR1 and CDR2: LNHDA and SQIVND (reference sequence). Trimming took off 6 bases at V and 8 bases at J, with 22 bases between the two ends. The CDR3 here is CASSSTYLPFEEKLFF. The CDR3 DNA reads TGTGCCAGTAGCTCGACATATTTGCCGTTTGAGGAAAAACTGTTTTTT.

This rearrangement joins TRBV6-5 to TRBJ1-6; D ambiguous. V was shortened by 3 bases and J by 7 bases, with 10 bases between the two germline ends. The germline V gene encodes CDR1 MNHEY and CDR2 SVGAGI. CDR3 size: 14 residues. Written as DNA, the CDR3 is TGTGCCAGCAGTTATACAGCTTCCAATTCACCCCTCCACTTT. This sequence encodes CASSYTASNSPLHF.

The chain carries TRBV7-8 and TRBJ1-2; D remains unclear. Germline CDR1 SGHVS, CDR2 FQNEAQ. V was clipped by 5 bases and J by 4 bases, with 17 bases between them. The CDR3 runs 15 residues. CDR3: CASSPSGRQTYGYTF. The CDR3, as DNA: TGTGCCAGCAGCCCGTCGGGCCGCCAGACCTATGGCTACACCTTC.

This sequence joins TRBV4-3 and TRBJ2-3, with 14 bases fitting TRBD2. Germline CDR1 and CDR2: LGHNA and YSLEER. The trim removed 1 base at V and 1 base at J, leaving 1 base unmatched. This CDR3 is 17 amino acids long. In DNA, the CDR3 is TGCGCCAGCAGCCAAGGGACTAGCGGGGGGCGCACAGATACGCAGTATTTT. Translated: CASSQGTSGGRTDTQYF.

The V and J genes are TRBV7-9 and TRBJ1-5; D is undetermined. From germline, CDR1 is SEHNR and CDR2 FQNEAQ (reference sequence). The CDR3 sequence is 18 residues long. Trimming took off 5 bases at V and 3 bases at J, with 23 bases between the two ends. CDR3 protein: CASSPGVGYGSLNQPQHF. In DNA, the CDR3 is TGTGCCAGCAGCCCCGGGGTCGGGTACGGGTCGCTCAATCAGCCCCAGCATTTT. The variable domain in full, completed from reference TRBV7-9 and TRBJ1-5, reads DTGVSQNPRHKITKRGQNVTFRCDPISEHNRLYWYRQTLGQGPEFLTYFQNEAQLEKSRLLSDRFSAERPKGSFSTLEIQRTEQGDSAMYLCASSPGVGYGSLNQPQHFGDGTRLSIL.

This chain joins TRBV27 and TRBJ2-5, with TRBD2 matching 9 bases. Unmatched junction bases numbered 9, after V lost 5 bases and J lost 5 bases. Germline V gives CDR1 MNHEY, CDR2 SMNVEV (reference sequence). This CDR3 is 15 amino acids long. CDR3 in amino acids: CASSPPGLAGETQYF. The CDR3 DNA follows: TGTGCCAGCAGTCCACCGGGACTAGCAGGGGAGACCCAGTACTTC.

The gene calls are TRBV15 and TRBJ2-4; the match to TRBD1 covers 10 bases. Germline V gene sequence: CDR1 LNHNV, CDR2 YYDKDF (reference sequence). Trimming at V came to 5 bases and at J to 0 bases, leaving 4 bases not matched to a gene. The CDR3 runs to 16 residues. This CDR3 reads CATSRGQGGAKNIQYF. The DNA of the CDR3 is TGTGCCACCAGCCGAGGACAGGGGGGAGCCAAAAACATTCAGTACTTC.

The chain joins TRBV19 to TRBJ1-1; the match to TRBD1 covers 7 bases. Trimming cost V 7 bases and J 0 bases; bases outside gene matches: 5. This CDR3 region has 14 residues. The germline V gene encodes CDR1 LNHDA and CDR2 SQIVND (reference sequence). DNA for the CDR3: TGTGCCAGTACGACACAGGGGATGAACACTGAAGCTTTCTTT. It encodes CASTTQGMNTEAFF. Drawing the rest from reference TRBV19 and TRBJ1-1, the complete variable domain is DGGITQSPKYLFRKEGQNVTLSCEQNLNHDAMYWYRQDPGQGLRLIYYSQIVNDFQKGDIAEGYSVSREKKESFPLTVTSAQKNPTAFYLCASTTQGMNTEAFFGQGTRLTVV.

This clone appeared a single time. The V and J genes are TRBV6-5 and TRBJ1-2, with D possibly being TRBD1 (5 bases). Trimming cost V 2 bases and J 3 bases, with 10 bases left between them. Germline-derived CDR1 and CDR2 are MNHEY and SVGAGI. The CDR3 length is 14 residues. CDR3 protein: CASSYRGLDYGYTF. Here the CDR3 DNA reads TGTGCCAGCAGTTACCGGGGCTTGGACTATGGCTACACCTTC.

The V gene is TRBV27, the J gene TRBJ1-3, with D perhaps TRBD1 (5 bases). The CDR3 spans 15 residues. Germline V gene lookup returns CDR1 MNHEY and CDR2 SMNVEV (reference sequence). V was shortened by 0 bases and J by 2 bases, with 8 bases between the two germline ends. The CDR3 DNA reads as TGTGCCAGCAGTTTATCGAAGACAGCTGGAAACACCATATATTTT. It is translated as CASSLSKTAGNTIYF.

This clone was observed a single time. The chain joins TRBV7-9 to TRBJ2-1, with TRBD1 matching 9 bases. Germline lookup yields CDR1 SEHNR and CDR2 FQNEAQ (reference sequence). The CDR3 sequence is 16 residues long. Trimming took 2 bases from V and 3 from J; bases not matched to a gene: 5. CDR3 coding DNA: TGTGCCAGCAGCTTAAAGAGGACAGGGGACTACAATGAGCAGTTCTTC. Amino acid sequence: CASSLKRTGDYNEQFF.

The V gene is TRBV6-5, the J gene TRBJ2-7; D may be TRBD1 or TRBD2 (6 bases each). The CDR3 runs to 13 residues. Between the trimmed V and J ends, which lost 2 bases and 4 bases, there was a span of 9 bases. CDR1 and CDR2 (germline): MNHEY, SVGAGI. CDR3 nucleotides: TGTGCCAGCAGTTACGGGGGGCCGTACGAGCAGTACTTC. Amino acid sequence: CASSYGGPYEQYF.

The chain joins TRBV2 to TRBJ2-7, with D perhaps matching TRBD2 (7 bases). Trimming cost V 7 bases and J 4 bases, with 11 bases left between them. Germline loops: CDR1 SNHLY, CDR2 FYNNEI. CDR3 length: 12 amino acids. The CDR3 coding sequence is TGTGCCAGCAAGGGGGGGGCTTACGAGCAGTACTTC. It codes for CASKGGAYEQYF.

V gene TRBV19 combines with J gene TRBJ2-1; D is unclear. The CDR3 is made up of 13 amino acids. Trimming cost V 0 bases and J 7 bases, with 7 bases left between them. Germline V gene sequence: CDR1 LNHDA, CDR2 SQIVND (reference sequence). The CDR3 DNA follows: TGTGCCAGTAGTATAGATCTATGGAATGAGCAGTTCTTC. This sequence encodes CASSIDLWNEQFF.

The V gene is TRBV10-2, the J gene TRBJ1-6; no definite D call. The length of the CDR3 is 15 residues. Germline loops: CDR1 WSHSY, CDR2 SAAADI. Trimming left V 7 bases short and J 1 base short, with 11 bases between. CDR3 region: CASTGIESYNSPLHF. The CDR3 region has the DNA TGCGCCAGCACCGGGATTGAGTCCTATAATTCACCCCTCCACTTT.

This clone appeared once. This sequence joins TRBV11-2 and TRBJ2-5; 9 nucleotides match TRBD2. The junction had 21 bases not matched to a gene; V was cut back by 5 bases and J by 5 bases. The CDR3 has 19 residues. Germline V lookup: CDR1 SGHAT, CDR2 FQNNGV. The CDR3 nucleotides are TGTGCCAGCAGCGACCCAGCGCTGGGGGCGGGACTAGCAGGCGAGACCCAGTACTTC. Amino acid sequence: CASSDPALGAGLAGETQYF.

The rearrangement uses TRBV15 and TRBJ2-3; D is undetermined. Per germline, CDR1 LNHNV and CDR2 YYDKDF (reference sequence). This CDR3 spans 12 amino acids. The V end lost 3 bases, the J end lost 6 bases, and 7 bases lay between the germline ends. In DNA, the CDR3 is TGTGCCACCAGCAGCTACCCTGATACGCAGTATTTT. Protein sequence: CATSSYPDTQYF. The full variable domain, its missing parts supplied by reference TRBV15 and TRBJ2-3, is DAMVIQNPRYQVTQFGKPVTLSCSQTLNHNVMYWYQQKSSQAPKLLFHYYDKDFNNEADTPDNFQSRRPNTSFCFLDIRSPGLGDTAMYLCATSSYPDTQYFGPGTRLTVL.

The sample holds one count of this clone. The chain couples TRBV6-5 to TRBJ2-1; unclear D gene. Trimming cost V 2 bases and J 6 bases, with 14 bases left between them. Germline V gene lookup returns CDR1 MNHEY and CDR2 SVGAGI. The CDR3 sequence is 15 residues long. The CDR3 sequence: CASSYTQWWSNEQFF. In DNA form, the CDR3 reads TGTGCCAGCAGTTACACGCAGTGGTGGAGCAATGAGCAGTTCTTC.

The V gene is TRBV11-2, the J gene TRBJ2-3; TRBD2 might be the D (6 bases). Germline V gene lookup returns CDR1 SGHAT and CDR2 FQNNGV. Trimming removed 7 bases from V and 7 bases from J, with 12 bases in between. There are 12 residues in the CDR3. The chain's CDR3 is CASNGGLYTQYF. The CDR3 DNA is TGTGCCAGCAACGGGGGACTCTATACGCAGTATTTT.

V is TRBV11-2 and J is TRBJ2-7; D remains ambiguous. Trimming removed 1 base from V and 3 bases from J, with 13 bases in between. CDR3 length: 15 residues. Per the germline V gene, CDR1 is SGHAT and CDR2 is FQNNGV. CDR3 in amino acids: CASSLGVPLYYEQYF. The CDR3 nucleotides read TGTGCCAGCAGCTTAGGGGTTCCCCTTTACTACGAGCAGTACTTC.

The rearrangement uses TRBV9 and TRBJ2-3; 10 bases are a match to TRBD2. This CDR3 has 16 residues. V shed 0 bases, J shed 6 bases, and the junction held 7 bases outside the gene matches. Germline CDR1 SGDLS, CDR2 YYNGEE. For the CDR3, the DNA is TGTGCCAGCAGCGTAGGAGATAGCGGGAGGCGGGATACGCAGTATTTT. Its protein is CASSVGDSGRRDTQYF.

The chain couples TRBV5-4 to TRBJ1-5; the match to TRBD1 covers 7 bases. This CDR3 has 16 residues. Germline loops: CDR1 SGHNT, CDR2 YYREEE (reference sequence). J was trimmed by 2 bases and V by 0 bases; bases with no gene match: 5. The CDR3 DNA is TGTGCCAGCAGCTTGGCCGGGACAGAAGGCAATCAGCCCCAGCATTTT. Its protein is CASSLAGTEGNQPQHF.

J is TRBJ1-5 and V is TRBV6-5; D not resolved. CDR1 is MNHEY and CDR2 is SVGAGI in the germline V gene. Deletions cut 5 bases from V and 0 bases from J, with 5 bases between. The CDR3 sequence is 13 residues long. The CDR3 loop is CASSGHSNQPQHF. In nucleotides, the CDR3 is TGTGCCAGCAGTGGGCATAGCAATCAGCCCCAGCATTTT.